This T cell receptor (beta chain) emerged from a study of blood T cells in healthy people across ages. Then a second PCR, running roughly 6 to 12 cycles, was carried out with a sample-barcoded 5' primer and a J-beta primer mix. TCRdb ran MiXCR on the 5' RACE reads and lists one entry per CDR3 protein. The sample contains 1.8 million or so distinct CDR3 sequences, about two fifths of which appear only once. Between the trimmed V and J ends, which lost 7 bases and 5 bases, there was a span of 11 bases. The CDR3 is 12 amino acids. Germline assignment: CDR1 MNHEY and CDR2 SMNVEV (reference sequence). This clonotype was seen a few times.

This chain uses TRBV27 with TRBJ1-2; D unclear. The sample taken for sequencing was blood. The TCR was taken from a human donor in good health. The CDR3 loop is CASIFCGYGYTF. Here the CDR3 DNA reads TGTGCCAGCATATTCTGCGGGTATGGCTACACCTTC.